These T cell receptor beta chains were read from a single sample in a study of cytotoxic CD8 clonotypes in ibrutinib-treated CLL. TCRdb keeps only in-frame clones here, not all; method: immunoSEQ multiplex PCR. The sample has about 35,000 clones, approximately 51% seen once. The sequencing used PBMCs, collected before ibrutinib treatment. These receptors were taken from a human donor with chronic lymphocytic leukemia. Each CDR3 is given with its conserved first and last residue. The D gene is left open where the match is weak. Expanded clones get a size class; other rows say once, few or many, or leave the size out.

d_call	j_call	v_call	clone_size	cdr3_nt	cdr3_aa
TRBD1	TRBJ2-2	TRBV7-3	NA	TGTGCCAGCAGCTTAACGCCGTCAGGGGGTACCGGGGAGCTGTTTTTT	CASSLTPSGGTGELFF
NA	TRBJ2-1	TRBV6-6	few	TGTGCCAGTACATCATGGGGGTACAATGAGCAGTTCTTC	CASTSWGYNEQFF
TRBD1	TRBJ2-3	TRBV9	NA	TGTGCCAGCAGCGCGGGACAGGGAAGAGGTTGGGATACGCAGTATTTT	CASSAGQGRGWDTQYF
NA	TRBJ1-1	TRBV11-2	NA	TGTGCCAGCAGCTTAGAACGGGTGGCGGACACTGAAGCTTTCTTT	CASSLERVADTEAFF
NA	TRBJ2-7	TRBV6-5	NA	TGTGCCAGCAGTTACGATTGGTTGGGGTACGAGCAGTACTTC	CASSYDWLGYEQYF
NA	TRBJ1-2	TRBV7-7	NA	TGTGCTAGCAGCCCAGCTACAATTCACCGGGAGAGCAGGGGTCGGAACTATGGCTACACCTTC	CASSPATIHRESRGRNYGYTF
TRBD1	TRBJ1-6	TRBV19	NA	TGTGCCAGTAGTATCCGACAGGGTTCACCCCTCCACTTT	CASSIRQGSPLHF
TRBD2	TRBJ2-5	TRBV15	NA	TGTGCCACCAGCCCCGGGAGGGATGAGACCCAGTACTTC	CATSPGRDETQYF
NA	TRBJ2-3	TRBV6-1	NA	TGTGCCAGCACCCCCTCCCCATTAGATACGCAGTATTTT	CASTPSPLDTQYF
TRBD1	TRBJ2-7	TRBV14	NA	TGTGCCAGCAGCCAGAATACCGGGACAGGGGGCTTCGAGCAGTACTTC	CASSQNTGTGGFEQYF
NA	TRBJ2-3	TRBV5-1	NA	TGCGCCAGCAGCTTGGTTGCGTTTACTAGCACAGATACGCAGTATTTT	CASSLVAFTSTDTQYF
NA	TRBJ1-1	TRBV15	medium-sized	TGTGCCACCAGCAGTCCCGGTCTGGGACGGATGAACACTGAAGCTTTCTTT	CATSSPGLGRMNTEAFF
TRBD1	TRBJ1-5	TRBV27	NA	TGTGCCAGCAGTTGGGGACAGGGGGCTAATCAGCCCCAGCATTTT	CASSWGQGANQPQHF
NA	TRBJ2-3	TRBV7-9	NA	TGTGCCAGCAGCCTCCGGCTAGATACGCAGTATTTT	CASSLRLDTQYF
TRBD2	TRBJ2-1	TRBV4-1	NA	TGCGCCAGCAGCCAAGTAGAGGCTAGCGGCAATGAGCAGTTCTTC	CASSQVEASGNEQFF
NA	TRBJ2-1	TRBV7-2	NA	TGTGCCAGCAGCTTGGCCTACAATGAGCAGTTCTTC	CASSLAYNEQFF
TRBD1	TRBJ1-6	TRBV28	few	TGTGCCAGCAGTTTATATACAGGGGCAGTGGGTTCACCCCTCCACTTT	CASSLYTGAVGSPLHF
TRBD2	TRBJ2-3	TRBV6-1	NA	TGTGCCAGCGAGATAGCGGGGAGGGCAGATACGCAGTATTTT	CASEIAGRADTQYF
NA	TRBJ1-3	TRBV28	NA	TGTGCCAGCAGTTCCACGGAGACCTGGGACACCATATATTTT	CASSSTETWDTIYF
NA	TRBJ2-1	TRBV5-4	NA	TGTGCCAGCAGCACCCGAGGGGAGACTTATGAGCAGTTCTTC	CASSTRGETYEQFF
NA	TRBJ2-2	TRBV6-5	NA	TGTGCCAGCAGTTATGGGGGCGCGGGCACCGGGGAGCTGTTTTTT	CASSYGGAGTGELFF
NA	TRBJ2-5	TRBV5-6	NA	TGTGCCAGCAGCTTGGGTTTAGCGAACCAAGAGACCCAGTACTTC	CASSLGLANQETQYF